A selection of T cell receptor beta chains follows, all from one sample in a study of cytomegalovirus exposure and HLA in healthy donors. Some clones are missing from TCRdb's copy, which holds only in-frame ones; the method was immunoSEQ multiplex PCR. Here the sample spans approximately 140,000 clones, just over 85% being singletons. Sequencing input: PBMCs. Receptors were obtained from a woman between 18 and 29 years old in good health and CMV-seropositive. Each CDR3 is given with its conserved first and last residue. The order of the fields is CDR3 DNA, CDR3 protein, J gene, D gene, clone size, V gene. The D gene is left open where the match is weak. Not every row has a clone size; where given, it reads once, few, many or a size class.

CDR3 DNA: TGTGCCAGCAGTGCTCGGTTCCTATCCGAGCAGTACTTC
CDR3 protein: CASSARFLSEQYF
J gene: TRBJ2-7
D gene: -
clone size: -
V gene: TRBV6-1

CDR3 DNA: TGTGCCAGCAGCTTGGGAGGGGGCAACTACAATGAGCAGTTCTTC
CDR3 protein: CASSLGGGNYNEQFF
J gene: TRBJ2-1
D gene: TRBD1
clone size: -
V gene: TRBV5-4

CDR3 DNA: TGTGCCAGCAGCTTAATCGCCCCGGGAGATACGCAGTATTTT
CDR3 protein: CASSLIAPGDTQYF
J gene: TRBJ2-3
D gene: -
clone size: once
V gene: TRBV7-3

CDR3 DNA: TGTGCCAGCAGCGCGACAGGGAGTAGGTCACCCCTCCACTTT
CDR3 protein: CASSATGSRSPLHF
J gene: TRBJ1-6
D gene: TRBD1
clone size: many
V gene: TRBV7-3

CDR3 DNA: TGTGCCAGCAGGACAGGGGGCTACGAGCAGTACTTC
CDR3 protein: CASRTGGYEQYF
J gene: TRBJ2-7
D gene: TRBD1
clone size: -
V gene: TRBV2

CDR3 DNA: TGTGCCAGTAGTATTAGGCCGGACCACGGGACAGGAAACTACGAGCAGTACTTC
CDR3 protein: CASSIRPDHGTGNYEQYF
J gene: TRBJ2-7
D gene: TRBD1
clone size: -
V gene: TRBV19

CDR3 DNA: TGTGCCAGGGGACAGGACTCCTACAATGAGCAGTTCTTC
CDR3 protein: CARGQDSYNEQFF
J gene: TRBJ2-1
D gene: TRBD1
clone size: -
V gene: TRBV7-9

CDR3 DNA: TGTGCCAGTAGTGCGACACAGGGGAATTCACCCCTCCACTTT
CDR3 protein: CASSATQGNSPLHF
J gene: TRBJ1-6
D gene: TRBD1
clone size: -
V gene: TRBV19

CDR3 DNA: TGTGCCAGCAGCTTAGGAGGACGGGGGGGAGGCTATGGCTACACCTTC
CDR3 protein: CASSLGGRGGGYGYTF
J gene: TRBJ1-2
D gene: -
clone size: -
V gene: TRBV7-2

CDR3 DNA: TGTGCCAGCAGCTTGATCGGCAGGGTGAATTCACCCCTCCACTTT
CDR3 protein: CASSLIGRVNSPLHF
J gene: TRBJ1-6
D gene: -
clone size: -
V gene: TRBV5-4

CDR3 DNA: TGTGCCAGCAGCTTATCGGCAGGCCCCCATGGCTACACCTTC
CDR3 protein: CASSLSAGPHGYTF
J gene: TRBJ1-2
D gene: -
clone size: -
V gene: TRBV7-9

CDR3 DNA: TGTGCCAGCAGTTTAAATTCAAGAAGGAGGCGATCCTATGGCTACACCTTC
CDR3 protein: CASSLNSRRRRSYGYTF
J gene: TRBJ1-2
D gene: -
clone size: -
V gene: TRBV27

CDR3 DNA: TGTGCCAGCAGACAGGGACCCGGAAGCTCCTACGAGCAGTACTTC
CDR3 protein: CASRQGPGSSYEQYF
J gene: TRBJ2-7
D gene: -
clone size: -
V gene: TRBV6-5

CDR3 DNA: TGCGCCAGCAGCTTAAGTGAGAGCTCTGGGGCCAACGTCCTGACTTTC
CDR3 protein: CASSLSESSGANVLTF
J gene: TRBJ2-6
D gene: -
clone size: few
V gene: TRBV5-1

CDR3 DNA: TGCGCCAGCAGCTTCGGTCGGGGGGGCCCCGATGAGCAGTTCTTC
CDR3 protein: CASSFGRGGPDEQFF
J gene: TRBJ2-1
D gene: TRBD2
clone size: -
V gene: TRBV5-1

CDR3 DNA: TGTGCCAGCAGGGCCCGACAGAACTCACCCCTCCACTTT
CDR3 protein: CASRARQNSPLHF
J gene: TRBJ1-6
D gene: -
clone size: once
V gene: TRBV2